The source of this TCR beta chain is a study of CD8+CD57+ T cells in acquired aplastic anemia. Study overall: Sorted CD4+ and CD8+ cells yielded DNA averaging around 3.2 ug. The average read count for CD4+ cells in healthy donors was 10 million to 12 million.

Germline V gives CDR1 SNHLY, CDR2 FYNNEI. The CDR3 is made up of 14 amino acids. V was clipped by 6 bases and J by 8 bases, with 20 bases between them. According to the study, genomic DNA was the template for TCR beta VDJ and CDR3 profiling. MiXCR was run by TCRdb on the reads, yielding one entry per CDR3 protein. The sample contains a few hundred thousand distinct CDR3 sequences, 65% to 80% of which appear only once. The clonotype was recovered from a human donor in good health, serving as a control. The chain links TRBV2 to TRBJ2-7, with a possible D match to TRBD2 (6 bases). The specimen was sorted CD4+, CD8+, or CD8+CD57+ T cells (not recorded which) from PBMCs. CDR3 sequence reads: CASRGWGESRKQYF. The DNA for the CDR3 is TGTGCCAGCAGGGGATGGGGGGAAAGTCGGAAGCAGTACTTC.